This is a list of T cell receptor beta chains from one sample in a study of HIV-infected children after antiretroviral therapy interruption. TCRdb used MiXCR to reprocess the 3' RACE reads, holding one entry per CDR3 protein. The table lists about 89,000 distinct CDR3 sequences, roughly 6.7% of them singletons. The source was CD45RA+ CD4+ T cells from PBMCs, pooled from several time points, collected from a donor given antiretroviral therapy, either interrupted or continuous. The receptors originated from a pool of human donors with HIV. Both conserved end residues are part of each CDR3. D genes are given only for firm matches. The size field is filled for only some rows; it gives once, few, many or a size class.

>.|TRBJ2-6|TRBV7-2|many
CASSAGQGSGSGANVLTF
TGTGCCAGCAGCGCGGGCCAGGGATCAGGGTCTGGGGCCAACGTCCTGACTTTC
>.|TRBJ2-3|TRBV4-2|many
CASTRSGEGDTQYF
TGTGCCAGCACCCGGTCAGGGGAAGGAGATACGCAGTATTTT
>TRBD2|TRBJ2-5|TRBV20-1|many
CSARDGTSGSGTQYF
TGCAGTGCTAGAGATGGGACTAGCGGGAGTGGTACCCAGTACTTC
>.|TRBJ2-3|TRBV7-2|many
CASSSPRADTQYF
TGTGCCAGCAGCTCACCACGCGCAGATACGCAGTATTTT
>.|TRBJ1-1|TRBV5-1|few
CASSLGPMNTEAFF
TGCGCCAGCAGTCTGGGACCCATGAACACTGAAGCTTTCTTT
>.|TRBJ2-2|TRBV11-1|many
CASSLGLGGGELFF
TGTGCCAGCAGCTTAGGTCTAGGTGGCGGGGAGCTGTTTTTT
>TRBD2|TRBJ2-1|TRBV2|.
CASSPWTSGSKQFF
TGTGCCAGCAGTCCCTGGACTAGCGGATCAAAGCAGTTCTTC
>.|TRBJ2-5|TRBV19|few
CASSGGPGETQYF
TGTGCCAGTTCAGGGGGGCCGGGGGAGACCCAGTACTTC
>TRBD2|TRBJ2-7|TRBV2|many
CASREREHSYEQYF
TGTGCCAGCAGGGAGCGGGAGCACTCCTACGAGCAGTACTTC
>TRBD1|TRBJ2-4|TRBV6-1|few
CASSVDRGLNIQYF
TGTGCCAGCAGTGTTGACAGGGGGCTAAACATTCAGTACTTC
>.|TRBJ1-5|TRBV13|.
CASSPYLRGTMGGNQPQHF
TGTGCCAGCAGCCCGTATCTGCGGGGGACGATGGGTGGCAATCAGCCCCAGCATTTT
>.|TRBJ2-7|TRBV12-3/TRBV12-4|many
CASRPDSSYEQYF
TGTGCCAGCAGGCCAGACAGTTCCTACGAGCAGTACTTC
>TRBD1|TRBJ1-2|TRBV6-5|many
CASSSTGTGRGYTF
TGTGCCAGCAGTTCAACCGGGACAGGGAGAGGCTACACCTTC
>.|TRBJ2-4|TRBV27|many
CASNFRGGGDIQYF
TGTGCCAGCAACTTCCGGGGCGGGGGCGACATTCAGTACTTC
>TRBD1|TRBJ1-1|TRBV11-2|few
CASSRGQGNTEAFF
TGTGCCAGCAGCCGCGGACAGGGAAACACTGAAGCTTTCTTT
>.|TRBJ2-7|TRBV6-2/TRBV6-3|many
CASSPQADRTYEQYF
TGTGCCAGCAGTCCCCAGGCAGACAGAACCTACGAGCAGTACTTC
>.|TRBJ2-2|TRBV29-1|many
CSVVPEGGAAGELFF
TGCAGCGTTGTTCCGGAGGGGGGGGCCGCCGGGGAGCTGTTTTTT